The 28 T cell receptor beta chains listed next were all sequenced from one sample in a study of patients and donors after allogeneic stem cell transplantation. One entry per CDR3 protein results from TCRdb running MiXCR on the RT-PCR reads. Among 900,000 to 1,000,000 distinct CDR3 sequences listed, about a sixth were seen once. Input material: blood, either unsorted or a sorted T cell fraction (not recorded which). Every receptor here comes from a human donor who was either an allogeneic HSCT recipient or a stem cell or donor lymphocyte infusion donor (not recorded which). It is not recorded whose cells these are; they may come from a transplant donor.

This clonotype was counted many times. V gene TRBV20-1 combines with J gene TRBJ2-1, with TRBD2 matching 10 bases. The CDR3 is 13 amino acids. V was clipped by 4 bases and J by 7 bases; unmatched bases: 4. CDR1 is DFQATT and CDR2 is SNEGSKA in the germline V gene (reference sequence). The chain's CDR3 is CSATSGRGNEQFF. CDR3 coding DNA: TGCAGTGCTACTAGCGGGAGAGGGAATGAGCAGTTCTTC.

In this sample, this clonotype turned up a few times. The chain combines TRBV10-3 with TRBJ2-2; 9 nucleotides align to TRBD1. In germline, CDR1 is ENHRY, CDR2 SYGVKD. Losses at the gene ends were 7 bases for V and 0 bases for J; bases not matched to a gene: 6. The length of the CDR3 is 16 residues. The chain's CDR3 is CAIIGTGHANTGELFF. The CDR3 nucleotides read TGTGCCATCATCGGGACAGGGCACGCGAACACCGGGGAGCTGTTTTTT.

The chain carries TRBV5-4 and TRBJ2-7, with D perhaps TRBD1 or TRBD2 (6 bases each). V lost 6 bases to trimming and J lost 5 bases, with 12 bases between them. CDR1 SGHNT and CDR2 YYREEE come from the germline V gene (reference sequence). This CDR3 comprises 12 residues. This CDR3 is CASKGRGDEQYF. The CDR3 DNA is TGTGCCAGCAAGGGAAGGGGGGACGAGCAGTACTTC.

This clonotype was counted once. The J gene is TRBJ2-7, the V gene TRBV4-2; D is possibly TRBD2 (6 bases). Trimming shortened V by 4 bases and J by 4 bases, and 20 bases separated the two germline ends. This CDR3 comprises 16 residues. CDR1 is LGHNA and CDR2 is YNFKEQ in the germline V gene. CDR3 in DNA: TGTGCCAGCAGCCCTCGTGGGACTGGCACCCTATACGAGCAGTACTTC. Protein: CASSPRGTGTLYEQYF.

The chain combines TRBV29-1 with TRBJ2-2; possible D gene TRBD2, 5 bases. The CDR3 length is 14 residues. Germline V lookup: CDR1 SQVTM, CDR2 ANQGSEA. V lost 4 bases and J lost 4, with 13 bases in between. The CDR3 nucleotides are TGCAGCGTTGGACTACGGACTCGCACCGGGGAGCTGTTTTTT. Translated, it gives CSVGLRTRTGELFF.

This clonotype was counted only a few times. The CDR3 sequence is CSAILAGLDTQYF. Written as DNA, the CDR3 is TGCAGTGCCATCCTCGCAGGACTCGATACGCAGTATTTT. The rearrangement links TRBV20-1 to TRBJ2-3; D might be TRBD2 (5 bases). V gave up 6 bases and J gave up 6 bases, with 16 bases separating them. The CDR3 is made up of 13 amino acids. Germline V gives CDR1 DFQATT, CDR2 SNEGSKA (reference sequence).

This clonotype was found a few times. The V call is TRBV24-1, the J call TRBJ1-5; D unresolved. Trimming stripped 5 bases from V and 11 bases from J, with 9 bases between. The CDR3 sequence is 11 residues long. Germline V gives CDR1 KGHDR, CDR2 SFDVKD. CDR3 sequence (DNA): TGTGCCACCAGTGCCTCGGGGACCCAGCATTTT. Translated: CATSASGTQHF.

The chain is built from TRBV14 and TRBJ1-1; D is ambiguous. The ends were cut back, 7 bases at V and 0 bases at J, with 21 bases in the middle. Per germline, CDR1 SGHDN and CDR2 FVKESK. The CDR3 has 17 amino acids. The CDR3, as DNA: TGTGCCAGCATCAAAATTTCATCCCCCCTGGTGAACACTGAAGCTTTCTTT. It specifies CASIKISSPLVNTEAFF.

The chain is built from TRBV5-1 and TRBJ2-2; no reliable D call. The CDR3 is 15 residues long. V lost 0 bases and J lost 3, with 9 bases in between. The germline gives CDR1 SGHRS, CDR2 YFSETQ. DNA of the CDR3: TGCGCCAGCAGCTTGGTCAGTGTTGACACCGGGGAGCTGTTTTTT. Translation: CASSLVSVDTGELFF.

This clonotype was picked up a small number of times. CDR3 nucleotides: TGTGCCAGCAGTTACGGGGGGGGGCAAGCTTTCTTT. It specifies CASSYGGGQAFF. This chain joins TRBV6-5 and TRBJ1-1, with D perhaps TRBD1 (6 bases). The V gene lost 2 bases and the J gene lost 9 bases, with 10 bases spanning the gap. CDR1 and CDR2 (germline): MNHEY, SVGAGI. The CDR3 sequence is 12 residues long.

CDR3 DNA: TGTGCCAGCTCACCAAACCAGGGGCCTTACGAGCAGTACTTC. Protein product: CASSPNQGPYEQYF. The chain has TRBV18 and TRBJ2-7, with D tentatively TRBD1 (6 bases). Germline loops: CDR1 KGHSH, CDR2 LQKENI. This CDR3 has 14 residues. The V end lost 2 bases, the J end lost 4 bases, and 12 bases lay between the germline ends. The full variable domain, completed using reference TRBV18 and TRBJ2-7, is NAGVMQNPRHLVRRRGQEARLRCSPMKGHSHVYWYRQLPEEGLKFMVYLQKENIIDESGMPKERFSAEFPKEGPSILRIQQVVRGDSAAYFCASSPNQGPYEQYFGPGTRLTVT.

The chain is built from TRBV11-2 and TRBJ2-1; 7 positions match TRBD2. This CDR3 region has 17 residues. CDR1 and CDR2 from the germline V gene are SGHAT and FQNNGV. Losses at the gene ends were 5 bases for V and 5 bases for J; bases not matched to a gene: 15. The CDR3, as DNA: TGTGCCAGCAGCGATCTCCTCAGGAAGCGGGGCCACAATGAGCAGTTCTTC. Translation: CASSDLLRKRGHNEQFF.

The rearrangement uses TRBV20-1 and TRBJ2-2; TRBD2 agrees at 9 bases. Germline lookup yields CDR1 DFQATT and CDR2 SNEGSKA (reference sequence). The CDR3 length is 13 residues. Trimming cost V 3 bases and J 4 bases; bases outside gene matches: 0. The CDR3 sequence: CSASSGSTGELFF. CDR3 bases: TGCAGTGCTAGTAGCGGGAGCACCGGGGAGCTGTTTTTT.

This clonotype was observed a few times. The CDR3 DNA follows: TGCAGTGCTTCCACTTCTAGCGGGAGCACAGATACGCAGTATTTT. It yields the protein CSASTSSGSTDTQYF. This chain uses TRBV20-1 with TRBJ2-3; 8 nucleotides match TRBD2. The CDR3 sequence is 15 residues long. Germline lookup yields CDR1 DFQATT and CDR2 SNEGSKA (reference sequence). With V trimmed by 5 bases and J by 0 bases, 7 bases remained unmatched.

The chain couples TRBV20-1 to TRBJ1-1, with D perhaps TRBD1 (5 bases). The CDR3 covers 15 residues. CDR1 and CDR2 from the germline V gene are DFQATT and SNEGSKA (reference sequence). V lost 1 base to trimming and J lost 1 base, with 13 bases between them. CDR3 loop: CSARVSDIQNTEAFF. CDR3 sequence (DNA): TGCAGTGCTAGAGTTTCGGACATCCAGAACACTGAAGCTTTCTTT.

This clonotype was seen at least ten times. The gene calls are TRBV29-1 and TRBJ1-1; D unresolved. CDR1 is SQVTM, CDR2 ANQGSEA, per germline. With 3 bases removed from V and 0 bases from J, the gap between germline ends came to 5 bases. This CDR3 contains 12 residues. The CDR3 spells CSVETLNTEAFF. The CDR3 DNA is TGCAGCGTTGAGACGCTGAACACTGAAGCTTTCTTT.

This clonotype was found a few times. The chain couples TRBV4-3 to TRBJ1-1; the D is unclear. Germline V gene data show CDR1 as LGHNA and CDR2 as YSLEER. CDR3 size: 19 residues. With 2 bases removed from V and 0 bases from J, the gap between germline ends came to 22 bases. The DNA of the CDR3 is TGCGCCAGCAGCCAATACCTGGGAGGTAGGGCTCTCATGAACACTGAAGCTTTCTTT. Its protein product is CASSQYLGGRALMNTEAFF.

This clonotype appeared many times. The rearrangement joins TRBV3-1 to TRBJ2-3; D unresolved. Germline CDR1 reads LGHDT; CDR2 reads YNNKEL (reference sequence). Trimming shortened V by 6 bases and J by 0 bases, and 10 bases separated the two germline ends. This CDR3 region has 14 residues. CDR3 DNA: TGTGCCAGCAGTTCTGGCAGAAGCACAGATACGCAGTATTTT. Translation gives CASSSGRSTDTQYF.

The table lists this clonotype with a count of one. The V gene is TRBV10-3, the J gene TRBJ1-1; tentatively, D is TRBD1 (5 bases). The V gene's germline CDR1 is ENHRY and CDR2 SYGVKD. The CDR3 length is 15 residues. Trimming removed 0 bases from V and 5 bases from J, with 13 bases in between. The CDR3 sequence: CAISESTRGGTEAFF. CDR3 nucleotide sequence: TGTGCCATCAGTGAGTCGACGAGGGGCGGGACTGAAGCTTTCTTT.

In this sample, this clonotype turned up a few times. The genes are TRBV12-5 and TRBJ2-3; maybe TRBD2 (6 bases). The CDR3 totals 15 residues. With 4 bases removed from V and 6 bases from J, the gap between germline ends came to 17 bases. Germline loops: CDR1 LGHNT, CDR2 FRNRAP. The CDR3 DNA follows: TGTGCTAGTGGTTACGATAGCGGCGCAGGCGATACGCAGTATTTT. Its translation: CASGYDSGAGDTQYF.

The rearrangement links TRBV19 to TRBJ2-3; D unresolved. V lost 2 bases, J lost 0 bases, and 12 bases lay in between. The germline V gene encodes CDR1 LNHDA and CDR2 SQIVND (reference sequence). This CDR3 region has 16 residues. The CDR3, as DNA: TGTGCCAGTAGTATACTCCCGGGCACTAGCACAGATACGCAGTATTTT. It is translated as CASSILPGTSTDTQYF.

This chain connects TRBV15 to TRBJ2-3; D possibly corresponds to TRBD1 (5 bases). The CDR3 has 17 residues. Germline CDR1 is LNHNV and CDR2 is YYDKDF (reference sequence). V lost 5 bases and J lost 2, with 20 bases in between. The CDR3 protein is CATSQGVVVAPTDTQYF. The CDR3 nucleotides read TGTGCCACCAGCCAGGGTGTTGTGGTAGCCCCCACAGATACGCAGTATTTT.

The chain joins TRBV12-3 or TRBV12-4 to TRBJ2-5; D might be TRBD1 (8 bases). V lost 6 bases, J lost 3 bases, and 14 bases lay in between. This CDR3 is 14 amino acids long. The CDR3 region is CASRGGTGEETQYF. The CDR3 region has the DNA TGTGCCAGCAGGGGAGGGACAGGCGAAGAGACCCAGTACTTC.

The chain joins TRBV4-3 to TRBJ2-3, with TRBD1 matching 7 bases. CDR1 is LGHNA, CDR2 YSLEER, per germline. The CDR3 consists of 16 residues. J gave up 0 bases and V 0 bases, and 3 bases lay outside the gene matches. The DNA of the CDR3 is TGCGCCAGCAGCCAAGATGGGACAGCTAGCACAGATACGCAGTATTTT. Protein sequence: CASSQDGTASTDTQYF.

The table lists this clonotype with a few counts. This chain connects TRBV12-3 or TRBV12-4 to TRBJ2-5, with 7 bases that match TRBD1. CDR3 length: 15 amino acids. The V segment lost 8 bases and the J segment 2 bases; nucleotides outside the gene matches: 11. This CDR3 is CASSITGTAQETQYF. Written as DNA, the CDR3 is TGTGCCAGCTCTATCACCGGGACAGCGCAAGAGACCCAGTACTTC.

This chain joins TRBV30 and TRBJ2-2; perhaps TRBD1 as D (6 bases). V lost 4 bases to trimming and J lost 2 bases, with 11 bases between them. The CDR3 runs 14 residues. The germline V gene encodes CDR1 GTSNPN and CDR2 SVGIG (reference sequence). CDR3 DNA: TGTGCCTGGATGTCGGACAGCAACACCGGGGAGCTGTTTTTT. Translation: CAWMSDSNTGELFF.

This clonotype was seen a few times. This chain connects TRBV6-1 to TRBJ1-1; maybe TRBD1 (6 bases). This CDR3 comprises 13 residues. Germline CDR1 reads MNHNS; CDR2 reads SASEGT. V lost 7 bases and J 10 bases, leaving 19 bases between the germline ends. CDR3 protein: CASTISNRVGAFF. Here the CDR3 DNA reads TGTGCCAGCACCATATCAAACAGGGTGGGAGCTTTCTTT.

This clonotype was found a few times. The rearrangement links TRBV5-1 to TRBJ1-5, with D hard to call. The V gene's germline CDR1 is SGHRS and CDR2 YFSETQ. The CDR3 consists of 13 residues. The germline V and J ends were trimmed by 1 base and 1 base, with 3 bases remaining between them. CDR3 sequence: CASSLMSNQPQHF. CDR3 DNA sequence: TGCGCCAGCAGCTTGATGAGCAATCAGCCCCAGCATTTT.